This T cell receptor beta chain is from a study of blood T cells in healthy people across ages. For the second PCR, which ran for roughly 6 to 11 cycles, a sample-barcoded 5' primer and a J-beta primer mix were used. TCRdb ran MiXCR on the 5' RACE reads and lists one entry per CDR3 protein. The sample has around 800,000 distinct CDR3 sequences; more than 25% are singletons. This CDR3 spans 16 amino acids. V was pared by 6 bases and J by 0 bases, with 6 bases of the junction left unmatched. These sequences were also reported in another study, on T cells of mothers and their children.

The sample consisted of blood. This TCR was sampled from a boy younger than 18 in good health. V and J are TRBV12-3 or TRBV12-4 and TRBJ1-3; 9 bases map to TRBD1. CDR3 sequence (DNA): TGTGCCAGCAGGCTGGGGACAGGGAGCTCTGGAAACACCATATATTTT. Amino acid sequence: CASRLGTGSSGNTIYF.